This T cell receptor (beta chain) was identified in a study of CD8 T cells in Susac syndrome. The RNA input was roughly 0.45 to 1 ug, and it was reverse transcribed with random hexamers. The TCR beta CDR3 was amplified by immunoSEQ multiplex PCR across 54 Vbeta, 13 Jbeta. TCRdb fed the immunoSEQ multiplex PCR reads into MiXCR, producing one record per CDR3 protein. This table has about 110,000 distinct CDR3 sequences, roughly 97% appearing once. Germline loops: CDR1 SNHLY, CDR2 FYNNEI. Unmatched junction bases numbered 14, after V lost 6 bases and J lost 8 bases. CDR3 length equals 15 residues. Study-level findings and limits: That the number of individuals in its TCR sequencing and HLA analysis was relatively small was acknowledged by the study.

Sequencing targeted TCR beta in T cells from blood (CD8+ and CD4+). Negative isolation yielded CD4+ and CD8+ T cells, and FACS enriched TEMRA cells. A remark on this clonotype: Its cognate antigen is unknown.

The sequencing input was CD4+ T cells from PBMCs. The V gene is TRBV2, the J gene TRBJ1-1, with 8 bases aligning to TRBD1. The clonotype originates from a human donor in good health. CDR3 in DNA: TGTGCCAGCAGACCTATTGACAGGGGAGTGAACGAAGCTTTCTTT. Translated: CASRPIDRGVNEAFF. The whole variable domain, filled in from reference TRBV2 and TRBJ1-1, reads EPEVTQTPSHQVTQMGQEVILRCVPISNHLYFYWYRQILGQKVEFLVSFYNNEISEKSEIFDDQFSVERPDGSNFTLKIRSTKLEDSAMYFCASRPIDRGVNEAFFGQGTRLTVV.